This T cell receptor beta chain was recorded in a study of blood T cell repertoires in COVID-19. The overall study: Acute-phase and convalescent COVID-19 samples originated in the United States, Italy and Spain. Sample material is recorded as cDNA or gDNA derived from T cells, B-cell-depleted T cells, or PBMCs.

Original handling: Nucleated cell number was recorded as an estimate derived from reference gene primer amplification. The repertoire was sequenced with immunoSEQ multiplex PCR; TCRdb's copy has only in-frame clones and lacks some. The DNA gave D and trimming, while V, J and clone size come from that table. The repertoire consists of around 170,000 clones, with 86% occurring once and the leading ten covering over 7%. V lost 1 base, J lost 5 bases, and 14 bases stayed unmatched. Germline V lookup: CDR1 KGHDR, CDR2 SFDVKD. The CDR3 length is 18 residues. This TCR was sampled from a man between 45 and 60 years old with active or convalescent COVID-19. Source material: peripheral blood. The genes are TRBV24-1 and TRBJ2-7, with TRBD1 identical over 9 bases. This CDR3 is CATSDFGYWGQGNNEQYF. For the CDR3, the DNA is TGTGCCACCAGTGATTTTGGGTATTGGGGACAGGGTAACAACGAGCAGTACTTC.